A selection of T cell receptor beta chains follows, all from one sample in a study of long-term antiretroviral therapy in people with HIV. Assay used: immunoSEQ multiplex PCR; TCRdb lists only in-frame clones, some missing. The table includes roughly 20,000 clones, around 81% detected once. The sample here was unsorted PBMCs, taken 1.5 years after starting antiretroviral therapy. These receptors all stem from a man between 25 and 39 years old with HIV. Each CDR3 is given with its conserved first and last residue. D genes are given only for firm matches. Not every row has a clone size; where given, it reads once, few, many or a size class.

cdr3_aa	cdr3_nt	clone_size	v_call	d_call	j_call
CASSLTGKNTEAFF	TGTGCCAGCAGTTTGACAGGGAAGAACACTGAAGCTTTCTTT	-	TRBV6-6	TRBD1	TRBJ1-1
CASREGGTDQPQHF	TGTGCCAGCAGGGAAGGGGGTACGGATCAGCCCCAGCATTTT	-	TRBV6-5	-	TRBJ1-5
CASSENRVGNQPQHF	TGTGCCAGCAGTGAAAATAGGGTGGGTAATCAGCCCCAGCATTTT	few	TRBV6-4	-	TRBJ1-5
CASSPRQGYEQYF	TGCGCCAGCAGCCCGCGACAGGGGTACGAGCAGTACTTC	-	TRBV4-1	TRBD1	TRBJ2-7
CSVEDLGNNNEQFF	TGCAGCGTTGAAGATCTGGGCAACAACAATGAGCAGTTCTTC	few	TRBV29-1	-	TRBJ2-1
CASSPGTVNYEQYF	TGTGCCAGCTCACCAGGGACAGTAAACTACGAGCAGTACTTC	-	TRBV18	TRBD1	TRBJ2-7
CASSESAGVGKNIQYF	TGCGCCAGCAGTGAGTCGGCTGGGGTCGGCAAAAACATTCAGTACTTC	once	TRBV10-2	-	TRBJ2-4
CASRDRGEKLFF	TGTGCCAGCCGGGACAGGGGGGAAAAACTGTTTTTT	-	TRBV2	TRBD1	TRBJ1-4
CASSQDRRGASGANVLTF	TGCGCCAGCAGCCAAGATAGACGGGGCGCCTCTGGGGCCAACGTCCTGACTTTC	few	TRBV4-3	-	TRBJ2-6
CASRSTGSSYEQYF	TGCGCCAGCAGGTCGACAGGTAGCTCCTACGAGCAGTACTTC	-	TRBV5-1	-	TRBJ2-7
CASSSSRREQFF	TGTGCCAGCAGCTCTAGCCGGCGTGAGCAGTTCTTC	-	TRBV11-2	-	TRBJ2-1
CASSLGGGSSYEQYF	TGTGCCAGCAGCTTAGGCGGGGGGAGCTCCTACGAGCAGTACTTC	-	TRBV7-2	TRBD2	TRBJ2-7
CASSLSGTYEQYF	TGTGCCAGCAGCTTATCGGGGACCTACGAGCAGTACTTC	-	TRBV11-2	-	TRBJ2-7
CASSLAGARGGRDAFF	TGTGCCAGCAGCTTGGCCGGCGCGAGGGGGGGCAGAGACGCTTTCTTT	once	TRBV5-4	-	TRBJ1-1
CASSRRDNYEQYF	TGTGCCAGCAGCAGAAGGGACAACTACGAGCAGTACTTC	-	TRBV9	-	TRBJ2-7
CASSFGDGSNQPQHF	TGTGCCAGCAGTTTCGGGGACGGTAGCAATCAGCCCCAGCATTTT	once	TRBV27	-	TRBJ1-5
CASSQDGTGGSYEQYF	TGCGCCAGCAGCCAAGATGGGACAGGGGGCTCCTACGAGCAGTACTTC	-	TRBV4-3	TRBD1	TRBJ2-7
CAWSVLAAANTEAFF	TGTGCCTGGAGTGTACTGGCAGCGGCGAACACTGAAGCTTTCTTT	medium-sized	TRBV30	-	TRBJ1-1
CASSFGVVGAGELFF	TGTGCCAGCAGTTTTGGGGTAGTTGGGGCCGGGGAGCTGTTTTTT	-	TRBV28	-	TRBJ2-2
CAISDDQGGGETQYF	TGTGCCATCAGTGATGATCAGGGGGGAGGGGAGACCCAGTACTTC	-	TRBV10-3	-	TRBJ2-5
CASSVELMASSTDTQYF	TGTGCCAGCAGCGTAGAACTAATGGCCTCTAGCACAGATACGCAGTATTTT	-	TRBV9	-	TRBJ2-3
CASSLAATGGPADTQYF	TGTGCCAGCAGCTTGGCCGCGACAGGGGGCCCCGCGGATACGCAGTATTTT	-	TRBV5-5	TRBD1	TRBJ2-3
CASSLSPQTGNQETQYF	TGTGCCAGCAGTTTATCCCCTCAGACAGGGAACCAAGAGACCCAGTACTTC	-	TRBV28	TRBD1	TRBJ2-5
CASSFEGVDEQFF	TGTGCCAGCTCCTTTGAAGGGGTAGATGAGCAGTTCTTC	-	TRBV13	-	TRBJ2-1